The present T cell receptor beta chain was sequenced within a study of blood T cell repertoires in COVID-19. Study-level background: Samples came from the United States, Italy and Spain, spanning acute and convalescent COVID-19.

There are 15 residues in the CDR3. The V gene's germline CDR1 is MNHEY and CDR2 SMNVEV (reference sequence). With V trimmed by 4 bases and J by 0 bases, 5 bases remained unmatched. Participants in the exposed group had met a COVID-19 case in the 2 weeks before joining the study. Per the original data handling: Reference gene primer amplification gave estimated nucleated cell counts. Using immunoSEQ multiplex PCR, the repertoire was profiled, and TCRdb retains in-frame clones only, with some absent. V, J and clone size derive from that table, while D and trimming were established from the DNA sequence. The sample holds roughly 150,000 clones, over 80% seen once.

What was sequenced was PBMCs or T cells enriched from blood (not recorded which). The rearrangement uses TRBV27 and TRBJ2-5, with 7 nucleotides matching TRBD1. This receptor was identified in a man aged 70 or older who had been exposed to COVID-19. CDR3 nucleotide sequence: TGTGCCAGCAGTTCTGACCAGGGGGACCAAGAGACCCAGTACTTC. Amino acid sequence: CASSSDQGDQETQYF.